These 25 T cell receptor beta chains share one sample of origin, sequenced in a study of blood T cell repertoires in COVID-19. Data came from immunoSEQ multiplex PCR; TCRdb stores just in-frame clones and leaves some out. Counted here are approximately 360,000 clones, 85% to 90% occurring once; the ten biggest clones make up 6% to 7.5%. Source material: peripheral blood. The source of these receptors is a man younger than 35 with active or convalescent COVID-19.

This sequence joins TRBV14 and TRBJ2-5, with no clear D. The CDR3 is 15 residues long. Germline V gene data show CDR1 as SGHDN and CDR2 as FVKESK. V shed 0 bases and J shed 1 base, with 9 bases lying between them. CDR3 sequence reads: CASSQDLLFQETQYF. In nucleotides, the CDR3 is TGTGCCAGCAGCCAAGATCTCTTATTCCAAGAGACCCAGTACTTC.

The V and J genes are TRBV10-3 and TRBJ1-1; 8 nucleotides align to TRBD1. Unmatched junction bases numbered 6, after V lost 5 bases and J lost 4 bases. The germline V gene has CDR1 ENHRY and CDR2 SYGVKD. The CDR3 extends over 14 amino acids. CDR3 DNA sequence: TGTGCCATCAGTCAGGGGGCCGGGGGCACTGAAGCTTTCTTT. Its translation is CAISQGAGGTEAFF.

The CDR3 DNA follows: TGCGCCAGCAGCATGGGACAGGGGCACTACAATGAGCAGTTCTTC. Its protein product is CASSMGQGHYNEQFF. The gene calls are TRBV5-1 and TRBJ2-1, with 10 bases that match TRBD1. V lost 4 bases and J lost 3; bases outside the gene matches: 4. Germline V lookup: CDR1 SGHRS, CDR2 YFSETQ. The length of the CDR3 is 15 residues.

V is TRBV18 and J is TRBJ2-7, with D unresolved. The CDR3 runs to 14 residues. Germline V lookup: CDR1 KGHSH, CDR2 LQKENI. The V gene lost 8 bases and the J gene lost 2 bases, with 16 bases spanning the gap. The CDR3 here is CASPVVSEPYEQYF. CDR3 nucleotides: TGTGCCAGCCCAGTGGTTTCAGAACCCTACGAGCAGTACTTC.

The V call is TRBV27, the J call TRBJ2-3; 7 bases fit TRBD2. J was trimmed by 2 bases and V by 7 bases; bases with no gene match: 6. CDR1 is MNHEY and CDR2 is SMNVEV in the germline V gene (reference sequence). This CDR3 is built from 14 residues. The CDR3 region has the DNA TGTGCCAGCACTCCCGGGACTAACACAGATACGCAGTATTTT. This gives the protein CASTPGTNTDTQYF.

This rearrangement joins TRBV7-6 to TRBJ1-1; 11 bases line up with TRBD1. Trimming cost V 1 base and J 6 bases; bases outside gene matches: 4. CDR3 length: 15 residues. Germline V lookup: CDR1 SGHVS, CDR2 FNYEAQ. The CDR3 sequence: CASSLVGQGGSEAFF. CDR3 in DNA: TGTGCCAGCAGCTTAGTGGGACAGGGGGGGTCTGAAGCTTTCTTT.

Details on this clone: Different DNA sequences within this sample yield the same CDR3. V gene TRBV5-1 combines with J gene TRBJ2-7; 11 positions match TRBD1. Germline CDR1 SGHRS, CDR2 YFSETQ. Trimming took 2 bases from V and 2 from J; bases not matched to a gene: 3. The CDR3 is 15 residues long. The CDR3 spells CASSLGQGATYEQYF. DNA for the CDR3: TGCGCCAGCAGCTTAGGACAGGGGGCAACCTACGAGCAGTACTTC.

Here the CDR3 DNA reads TGTGCCAGCAGTTACCCAATAACAGAGTACAATGAGCAGTTCTTC. Its translation is CASSYPITEYNEQFF. The V gene is TRBV6-6, the J gene TRBJ2-1; D is ambiguous. Trimming shortened V by 2 bases and J by 4 bases, and 12 bases separated the two germline ends. This CDR3 has 15 residues. Germline V gives CDR1 MNHNY, CDR2 SVGAGI (reference sequence).

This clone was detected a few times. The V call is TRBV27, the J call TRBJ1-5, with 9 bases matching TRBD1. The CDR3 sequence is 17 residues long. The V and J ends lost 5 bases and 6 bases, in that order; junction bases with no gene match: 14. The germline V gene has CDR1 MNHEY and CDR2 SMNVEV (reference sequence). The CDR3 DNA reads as TGTGCCAGCAGTCCTCCAAAAAAAACAGGGGGCGGTCAGCCCCAGCATTTT. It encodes CASSPPKKTGGGQPQHF.

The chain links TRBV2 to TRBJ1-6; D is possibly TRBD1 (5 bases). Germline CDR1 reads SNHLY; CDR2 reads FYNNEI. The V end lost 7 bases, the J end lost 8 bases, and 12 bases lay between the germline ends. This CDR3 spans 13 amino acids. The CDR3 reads CASTWQGYSPLHF. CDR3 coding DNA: TGTGCCAGCACGTGGCAGGGTTATTCACCCCTCCACTTT.

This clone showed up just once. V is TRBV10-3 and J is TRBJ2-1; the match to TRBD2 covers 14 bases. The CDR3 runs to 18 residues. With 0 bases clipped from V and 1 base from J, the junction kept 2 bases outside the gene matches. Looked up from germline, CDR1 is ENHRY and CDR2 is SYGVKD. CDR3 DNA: TGTGCCATCAGTGAGTCTGGGACTAGCGGGAGTTCCTACAATGAGCAGTTCTTC. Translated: CAISESGTSGSSYNEQFF.

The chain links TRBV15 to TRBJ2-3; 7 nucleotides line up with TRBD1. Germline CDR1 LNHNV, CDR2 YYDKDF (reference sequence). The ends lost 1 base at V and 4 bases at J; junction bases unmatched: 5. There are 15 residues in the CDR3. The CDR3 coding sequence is TGTGCCACCAGCAGAGTCTTACAGGGGTCAGATACGCAGTATTTT. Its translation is CATSRVLQGSDTQYF.

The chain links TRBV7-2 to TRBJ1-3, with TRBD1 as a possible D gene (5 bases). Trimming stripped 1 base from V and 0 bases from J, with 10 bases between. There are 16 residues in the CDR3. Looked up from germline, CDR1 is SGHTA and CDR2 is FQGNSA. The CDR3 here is CASSLVQGYSGNTIYF. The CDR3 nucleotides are TGTGCCAGCAGCTTAGTTCAGGGATACTCTGGAAACACCATATATTTT.

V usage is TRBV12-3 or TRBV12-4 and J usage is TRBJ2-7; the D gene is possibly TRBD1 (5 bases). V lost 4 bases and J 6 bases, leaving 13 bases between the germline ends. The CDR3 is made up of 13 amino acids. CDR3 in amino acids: CASSSSRVSEQYF. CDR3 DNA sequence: TGTGCCAGCAGTTCATCCAGGGTGAGCGAGCAGTACTTC.

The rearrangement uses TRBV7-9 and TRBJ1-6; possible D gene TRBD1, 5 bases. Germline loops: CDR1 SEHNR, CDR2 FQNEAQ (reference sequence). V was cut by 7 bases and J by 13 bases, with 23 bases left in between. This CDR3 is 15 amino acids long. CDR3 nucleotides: TGTGCCAGCACGAAACCGGGACTGCCTCCATCGCCCCTCCACTTT. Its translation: CASTKPGLPPSPLHF.

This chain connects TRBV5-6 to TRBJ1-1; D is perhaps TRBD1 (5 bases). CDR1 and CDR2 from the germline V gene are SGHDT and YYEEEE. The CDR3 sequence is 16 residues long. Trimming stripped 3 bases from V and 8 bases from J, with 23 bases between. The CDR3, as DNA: TGTGCCAGCAGCTGGGTGGGGCGCGGCCGAACTGGGGAAGCTTTCTTT. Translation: CASSWVGRGRTGEAFF. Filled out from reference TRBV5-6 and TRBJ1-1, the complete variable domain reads DAGVTQSPTHLIKTRGQQVTLRCSPKSGHDTVSWYQQALGQGPQFIFQYYEEEERQRGNFPDRFSGHQFPNYSSELNVNALLLGDSALYLCASSWVGRGRTGEAFFGQGTRLTVV.

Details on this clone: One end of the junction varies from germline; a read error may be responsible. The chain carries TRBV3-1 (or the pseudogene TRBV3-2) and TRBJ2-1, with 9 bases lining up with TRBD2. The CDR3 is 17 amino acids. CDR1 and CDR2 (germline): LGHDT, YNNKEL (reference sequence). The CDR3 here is CASRQERTSGPYNEQFF. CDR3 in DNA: TGTGCCAGCAGGCAAGAGCGCACTAGCGGGCCATACAATGAGCAGTTCTTC.

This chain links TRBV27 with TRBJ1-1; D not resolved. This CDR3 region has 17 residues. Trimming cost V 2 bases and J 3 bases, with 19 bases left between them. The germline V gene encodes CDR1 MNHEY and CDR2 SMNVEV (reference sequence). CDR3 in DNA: TGTGCCAGCAGTTTACGGGTCGTTTTGGAGGGATACACTGAAGCTTTCTTT. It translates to CASSLRVVLEGYTEAFF.

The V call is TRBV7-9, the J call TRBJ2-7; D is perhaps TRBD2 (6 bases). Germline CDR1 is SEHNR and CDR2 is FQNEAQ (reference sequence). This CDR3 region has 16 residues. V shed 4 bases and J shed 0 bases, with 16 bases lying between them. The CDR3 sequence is CASSSPEGRNSYEQYF. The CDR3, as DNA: TGTGCCAGCAGCTCCCCGGAGGGGAGAAACTCCTACGAGCAGTACTTC.

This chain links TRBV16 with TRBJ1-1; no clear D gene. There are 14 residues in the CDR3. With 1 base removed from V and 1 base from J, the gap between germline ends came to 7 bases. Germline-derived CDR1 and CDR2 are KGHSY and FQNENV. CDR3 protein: CASSQWEGNTEAFF. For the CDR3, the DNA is TGTGCCAGCAGCCAATGGGAGGGGAACACTGAAGCTTTCTTT.

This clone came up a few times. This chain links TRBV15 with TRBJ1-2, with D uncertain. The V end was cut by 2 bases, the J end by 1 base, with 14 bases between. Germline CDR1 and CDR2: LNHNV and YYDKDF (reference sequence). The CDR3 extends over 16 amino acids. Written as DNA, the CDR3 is TGTGCCACCAGCAGACCCCCGGGAGGAAATAACTATGGCTACACCTTC. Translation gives CATSRPPGGNNYGYTF.

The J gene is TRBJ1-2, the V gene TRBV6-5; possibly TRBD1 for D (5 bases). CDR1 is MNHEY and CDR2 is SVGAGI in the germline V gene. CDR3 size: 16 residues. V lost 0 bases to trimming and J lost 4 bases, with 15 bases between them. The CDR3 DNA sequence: TGTGCCAGCAGTTACTCGAGTACAGGACGACTCTATGGCTACACCTTC. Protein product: CASSYSSTGRLYGYTF.

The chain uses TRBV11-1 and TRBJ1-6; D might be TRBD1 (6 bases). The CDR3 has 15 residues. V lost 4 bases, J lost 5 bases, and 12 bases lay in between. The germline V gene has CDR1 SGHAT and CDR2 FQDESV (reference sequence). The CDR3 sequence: CASSSTGHNNSPLHF. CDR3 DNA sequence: TGTGCCAGCAGCTCTACGGGACATAATAATTCACCCCTCCACTTT. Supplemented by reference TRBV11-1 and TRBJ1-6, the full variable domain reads EAEVAQSPRYKITEKSQAVAFWCDPISGHATLYWYRQILGQGPELLVQFQDESVVDDSQLPKDRFSAERLKGVDSTLKIQPAELGDSAMYLCASSSTGHNNSPLHFGNGTRLTVT.

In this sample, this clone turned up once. The CDR3 loop is CASSLKGRGNEQFF. Written as DNA, the CDR3 is TGTGCCAGCAGTTTGAAAGGCCGGGGCAATGAGCAGTTCTTC. The V gene is TRBV27, the J gene TRBJ2-1; D possibly corresponds to TRBD2 (5 bases). Germline CDR1 MNHEY, CDR2 SMNVEV (reference sequence). This CDR3 is built from 14 residues. Between the trimmed V and J ends, which lost 3 bases and 6 bases, there was a span of 12 bases.

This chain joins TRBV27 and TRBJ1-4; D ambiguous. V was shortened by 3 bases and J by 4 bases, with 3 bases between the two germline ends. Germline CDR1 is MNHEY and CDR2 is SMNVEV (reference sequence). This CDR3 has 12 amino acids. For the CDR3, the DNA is TGTGCCAGCAGTTTCTTTAATGAAAAACTGTTTTTT. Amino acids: CASSFFNEKLFF.